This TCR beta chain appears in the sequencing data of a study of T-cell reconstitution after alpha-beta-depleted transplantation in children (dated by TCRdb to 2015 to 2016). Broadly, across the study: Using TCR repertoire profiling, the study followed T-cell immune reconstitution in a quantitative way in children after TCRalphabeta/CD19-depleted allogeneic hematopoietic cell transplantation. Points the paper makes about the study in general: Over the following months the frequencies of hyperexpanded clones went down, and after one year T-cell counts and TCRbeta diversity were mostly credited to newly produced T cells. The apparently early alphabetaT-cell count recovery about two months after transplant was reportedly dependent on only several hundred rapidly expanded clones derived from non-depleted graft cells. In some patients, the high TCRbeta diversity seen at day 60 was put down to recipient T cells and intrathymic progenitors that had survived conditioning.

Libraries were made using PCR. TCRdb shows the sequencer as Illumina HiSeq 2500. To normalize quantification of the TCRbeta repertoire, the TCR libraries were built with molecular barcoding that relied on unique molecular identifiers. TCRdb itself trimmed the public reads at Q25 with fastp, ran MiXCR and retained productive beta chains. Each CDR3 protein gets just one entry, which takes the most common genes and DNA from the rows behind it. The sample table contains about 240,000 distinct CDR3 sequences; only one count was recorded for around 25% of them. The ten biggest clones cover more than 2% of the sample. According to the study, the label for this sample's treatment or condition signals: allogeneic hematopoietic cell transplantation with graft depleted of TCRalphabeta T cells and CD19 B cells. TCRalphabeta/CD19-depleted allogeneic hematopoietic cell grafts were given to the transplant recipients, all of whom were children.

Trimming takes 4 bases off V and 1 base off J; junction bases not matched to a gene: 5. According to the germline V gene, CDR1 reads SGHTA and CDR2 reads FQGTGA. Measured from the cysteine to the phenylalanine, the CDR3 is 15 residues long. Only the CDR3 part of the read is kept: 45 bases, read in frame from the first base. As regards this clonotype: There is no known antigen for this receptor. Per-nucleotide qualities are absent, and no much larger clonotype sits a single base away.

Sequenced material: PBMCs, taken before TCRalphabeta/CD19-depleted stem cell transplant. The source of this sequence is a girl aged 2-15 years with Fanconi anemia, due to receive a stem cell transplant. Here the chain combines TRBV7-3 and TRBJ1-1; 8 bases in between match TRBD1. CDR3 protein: CASSSLGQGNTEAFF. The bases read TGTGCCAGCAGCTCGCTAGGACAGGGGAACACTGAAGCTTTCTTT.